This passage covers 6 T cell receptor beta chains from one sample sequenced in a study of blood T cell repertoires in COVID-19. Profiling relied on immunoSEQ multiplex PCR, and the TCRdb table lists in-frame clones only, not all of them. The data hold 150,000 to 200,000 clones, with 83% observed a single time. Sequencing used peripheral blood. The receptors originated from a woman in her 70s who had recovered from COVID-19.

CDR3 nucleotides: TGTGCCAGCAGCTCAGGGACTAGCTTTAGTAACACCGGGGAGCTGTTTTTT. Translating it yields CASSSGTSFSNTGELFF. The V and J genes are TRBV5-4 and TRBJ2-2; TRBD2 matches at 9 bases. CDR1 and CDR2 from the germline V gene are SGHNT and YYREEE (reference sequence). CDR3 length: 17 amino acids. The V and J ends lost 3 bases and 2 bases, in that order; junction bases with no gene match: 8.

The genes are TRBV5-1 and TRBJ2-3, with D perhaps TRBD2 (6 bases). Trimming removed 0 bases from V and 0 bases from J, with 11 bases in between. Germline lookup yields CDR1 SGHRS and CDR2 YFSETQ. The CDR3 is 16 residues long. The CDR3: CASSLAFSGSTDTQYF. The CDR3 DNA follows: TGCGCCAGCAGCTTGGCCTTCAGCGGGAGCACAGATACGCAGTATTTT.

The V and J genes are TRBV5-1 and TRBJ1-1, with D possibly being TRBD1 (5 bases). V shed 0 bases and J shed 0 bases, with 18 bases lying between them. Germline assignment: CDR1 SGHRS and CDR2 YFSETQ. The CDR3 extends over 18 amino acids. In nucleotides, the CDR3 is TGCGCCAGCAGCTTGGCCGCAGGGTCCAACAACATGAACACTGAAGCTTTCTTT. It is translated as CASSLAAGSNNMNTEAFF.

The chain has TRBV9 and TRBJ2-3; 10 nucleotides align to TRBD2. Per germline, CDR1 SGDLS and CDR2 YYNGEE. Unmatched junction bases numbered 6, after V lost 0 bases and J lost 2 bases. CDR3 length: 17 residues. The CDR3, as DNA: TGTGCCAGCAGCGTAGGGATAGCGGGGGGCCACACAGATACGCAGTATTTT. Translation: CASSVGIAGGHTDTQYF.

The chain employs TRBV28 and TRBJ2-7; weak D call: TRBD2 (7 bases). The CDR3 has 16 amino acids. V lost 4 bases and J 5 bases, leaving 21 bases between the germline ends. The germline V gene encodes CDR1 MDHEN and CDR2 SYDVKM. CDR3 loop: CASSWALGGAVHEQYF. CDR3 nucleotides: TGTGCCAGCAGTTGGGCTTTGGGGGGGGCCGTCCACGAGCAGTACTTC.

The V and J genes are TRBV4-1 and TRBJ2-7; 14 bases are a match to TRBD2. J was trimmed by 4 bases and V by 4 bases; bases with no gene match: 3. Germline CDR1 and CDR2: MGHRA and YSYEKL. The CDR3 runs 15 residues. For the CDR3, the DNA is TGCGCCAGCAGCCGGGGGACTAGCGGGAGATACGAGCAGTACTTC. Its translation is CASSRGTSGRYEQYF.